This section outlines one TCR beta chain sequence together with its context. This sample is drawn from a study of blood T cell repertoires in COVID-19. Study context: From T cells, B-cell-depleted T cells, or PBMCs came the material, which was cDNA or gDNA.

Method: immunoSEQ multiplex PCR; TCRdb's copy keeps in-frame clones and lacks some. The profile shows about 69,000 clones, 75% to 80% of them singletons. Germline trimming cut 6 bases from V and 4 bases from J; bases unmatched to any gene: 6. The CDR3 contains 15 residues. Germline assignment: CDR1 MDHEN and CDR2 SYDVKM. The TCR sequence derives from a human donor in a cohort sampled during active COVID-19. The chain has TRBV28 and TRBJ2-7, with 13 nucleotides matching TRBD2. The specimen sequenced was peripheral blood. The CDR3 DNA sequence: TGTGCCAGCAGCCCGGGACTAGCGGGACTATACGAGCAGTACTTC. Encoded protein: CASSPGLAGLYEQYF.